The next 24 T cell receptor beta chains were all read from a single sample in a study of regulatory T cells in long-lasting Graves disease. Arm-PCR with iRepertoire HTBI primers amplified the CDR3 regions for these TCR beta libraries. TCRdb re-analysed the multiplex PCR reads in MiXCR, keeping a single row per CDR3 protein. The profile shows 450,000 or so distinct CDR3 sequences, approximately 23% of them singletons. Time point reported: persistent/refractory GD, antithyroid drugs over 5 years with positive TRAb. The TCR library was made from RNA that had been extracted from PBMCs in TRIzol. Sequenced here: peripheral blood mononuclear cells (PBMCs), sampled when the disease was refractory, from a patient treated with antithyroid drugs. Receptor source: a female donor with Graves disease.

This clonotype was seen a few times. The chain has TRBV6-2 or TRBV6-3 and TRBJ1-1, with D maybe TRBD1 (5 bases). The CDR3 is 17 residues long. The germline V gene has CDR1 MNHEY and CDR2 SVGEGT. The V end lost 6 bases, the J end lost 0 bases, and 20 bases lay between the germline ends. The CDR3 here is CASRHYRDGPMNTEAFF. In DNA, the CDR3 is TGTGCCAGCAGACACTACCGGGACGGTCCCATGAACACTGAAGCTTTCTTT.

This clonotype occurred many times. The chain combines TRBV5-1 with TRBJ1-1; D ambiguous. Germline V gene data show CDR1 as SGHRS and CDR2 as YFSETQ. The CDR3 runs 14 residues. V dropped 1 base and J dropped 0 bases, with 7 bases sitting between them. The CDR3 nucleotides are TGCGCCAGCAGCTTGAACATAATGAACACTGAAGCTTTCTTT. Amino acids: CASSLNIMNTEAFF.

Ten or more counts support this clonotype. The chain employs TRBV28 and TRBJ1-1; D gene ambiguous. This CDR3 region has 11 residues. The germline V and J ends were trimmed by 0 bases and 8 bases, with 4 bases remaining between them. Germline V CDR1 and CDR2: MDHEN, SYDVKM. This CDR3 reads CASSLWREAFF. CDR3 nucleotide sequence: TGTGCCAGCAGTTTATGGAGGGAAGCTTTCTTT.

The chain links TRBV20-1 to TRBJ2-3; 11 bases are shared with TRBD2. Per germline, CDR1 DFQATT and CDR2 SNEGSKA (reference sequence). Trimming at V came to 4 bases and at J to 4 bases, leaving 4 bases not matched to a gene. This CDR3 spans 14 amino acids. CDR3 DNA: TGCAGTGCTACAAGACTAGCGGGATCAGATACGCAGTATTTT. Translated, it gives CSATRLAGSDTQYF.

The chain combines TRBV7-9 with TRBJ2-7; no clear D. This CDR3 is 14 amino acids long. Per the germline V gene, CDR1 is SEHNR and CDR2 is FQNEAQ (reference sequence). The germline V and J ends were trimmed by 4 bases and 0 bases, with 10 bases remaining between them. This CDR3 is CASSSPASSYEQYF. In nucleotides, the CDR3 is TGTGCCAGCAGCTCCCCCGCCAGCTCCTACGAGCAGTACTTC. The complete variable domain, with remaining parts taken from reference TRBV7-9 and TRBJ2-7, reads DTGVSQNPRHKITKRGQNVTFRCDPISEHNRLYWYRQTLGQGPEFLTYFQNEAQLEKSRLLSDRFSAERPKGSFSTLEIQRTEQGDSAMYLCASSSPASSYEQYFGPGTRLTVT.

This chain connects TRBV24-1 to TRBJ1-2; 8 positions agree with TRBD1. This CDR3 comprises 12 residues. Looked up from germline, CDR1 is KGHDR and CDR2 is SFDVKD. J gave up 5 bases and V 7 bases, and 2 bases lay outside the gene matches. The CDR3 loop is CATSDRGYGYTF. The DNA for the CDR3 is TGTGCCACCAGCGACAGGGGTTATGGCTACACCTTC.

This clonotype has ten or more counts. The V call is TRBV11-2, the J call TRBJ2-6, with a weak D call TRBD1 (5 bases). There are 16 residues in the CDR3. Germline V gene sequence: CDR1 SGHAT, CDR2 FQNNGV. Trimming removed 4 bases at V and 4 bases at J, with 14 bases between. As DNA, the CDR3 is TGTGCCAGCAGCTCAGTTAGGGGTACCGGGGCCAACGTCCTGACTTTC. Protein sequence: CASSSVRGTGANVLTF.

This clonotype was counted at least ten times. The chain recombines TRBV2 with TRBJ1-4, with D uncertain. Germline assignment: CDR1 SNHLY and CDR2 FYNNEI. Trimming removed 3 bases from V and 9 bases from J, with 2 bases in between. The CDR3 has 10 amino acids. The CDR3 DNA follows: TGTGCCAGCAGTGATAAAAAACTGTTTTTT. It specifies CASSDKKLFF. The whole variable domain, remainder taken from reference TRBV2 and TRBJ1-4, is EPEVTQTPSHQVTQMGQEVILRCVPISNHLYFYWYRQILGQKVEFLVSFYNNEISEKSEIFDDQFSVERPDGSNFTLKIRSTKLEDSAMYFCASSDKKLFFGSGTQLSVL.

V is TRBV7-2 and J is TRBJ1-5, with D possibly matching TRBD1 (5 bases). Germline V gene lookup returns CDR1 SGHTA and CDR2 FQGNSA. Trimming removed 4 bases at V and 6 bases at J, with 16 bases between. The CDR3 is 15 amino acids. CDR3: CASSSRSQGTQPQHF. The DNA for the CDR3 is TGTGCCAGCAGCTCGAGAAGTCAGGGAACTCAGCCCCAGCATTTT.

This clonotype was counted many times. V and J are TRBV20-1 and TRBJ1-1, with D possibly matching TRBD1 (6 bases). V lost 1 base and J lost 1, with 16 bases in between. CDR1 is DFQATT, CDR2 SNEGSKA, per germline (reference sequence). This CDR3 has 16 residues. CDR3 DNA sequence: TGCAGTGCTAGAGGCCCAGATCAGGGGTGGAACACTGAAGCTTTCTTT. Translated, it gives CSARGPDQGWNTEAFF.

Many counts were recorded for this clonotype. This sequence joins TRBV28 and TRBJ1-2; D unresolved. Germline V gene data show CDR1 as MDHEN and CDR2 as SYDVKM. The V and J ends lost 0 bases and 0 bases respectively, with 8 bases between them. The CDR3 spans 15 residues. CDR3 sequence reads: CASSLWDGANYGYTF. The DNA for the CDR3 is TGTGCCAGCAGTTTATGGGACGGAGCTAACTATGGCTACACCTTC.

To note about this clonotype: One end of the junction fails to match germline, which may point to a read error. The chain uses TRBV5-6 and TRBJ1-2; no definite D call. Germline V lookup: CDR1 SGHDT, CDR2 YYEEEE. The CDR3 is 13 amino acids. DNA of the CDR3: TGTGCCAGCTGCTTGACTCGGTACTATGGCTACACCTTC. It yields the protein CASCLTRYYGYTF.

The chain combines TRBV19 with TRBJ1-5; D is unclear. The CDR3 length is 14 residues. Germline values: CDR1 LNHDA, CDR2 SQIVND (reference sequence). Trimming took 4 bases from V and 3 from J, leaving 10 bases between them. In nucleotides, the CDR3 is TGTGCCAGTAGTAACGGGCCCTACAATCAGCCCCAGCATTTT. This codes for CASSNGPYNQPQHF. Full variable domain (remainder filled in from reference TRBV19 and TRBJ1-5): DGGITQSPKYLFRKEGQNVTLSCEQNLNHDAMYWYRQDPGQGLRLIYYSQIVNDFQKGDIAEGYSVSREKKESFPLTVTSAQKNPTAFYLCASSNGPYNQPQHFGDGTRLSIL.

With regard to this clonotype: One junction end disagrees with the germline gene, perhaps due to a read error. The chain joins TRBV30 to TRBJ2-7, with TRBD2 matching over 11 bases. CDR3 size: 12 residues. Germline values: CDR1 GTSNPN, CDR2 SVGIG (reference sequence). CDR3 sequence: CAWSVGLAGGLF. CDR3 in DNA: TGTGCCTGGAGTGTAGGGCTAGCGGGAGGACTTTTC.

About this clonotype itself: Only one base separates this from a far larger clonotype, so it likely reflects a read error. As the CDR3 is not closed by the conserved phenylalanine or tryptophan, this likely results from a read error. The J gene is TRBJ1-6, the V gene TRBV3-1, with 7 bases aligning to TRBD1. This CDR3 is built from 12 residues. J was trimmed by 16 bases and V by 5 bases; bases with no gene match: 8. Germline V gene lookup returns CDR1 LGHDT and CDR2 YNNKEL (reference sequence). The CDR3: CASSDDRVSLHV. Here the CDR3 DNA reads TGTGCCAGCAGCGATGACAGGGTATCACTCCACGTT.

This clonotype was counted a few times. The chain carries TRBV6-5 and TRBJ2-1; 7 bases are a match to TRBD1. The V gene end was trimmed by 4 bases and the J gene end by 0 bases; junction bases not matched to a gene: 6. There are 16 residues in the CDR3. CDR1 and CDR2 (germline): MNHEY, SVGAGI. The CDR3 bases are TGTGCCAGCAGTTTAAACAGGGGCCACTCCTACAATGAGCAGTTCTTC. It encodes CASSLNRGHSYNEQFF.

V gene TRBV12-3 or TRBV12-4 combines with J gene TRBJ2-2, with 10 bases lining up with TRBD2. CDR3 size: 14 residues. J gave up 13 bases and V 2 bases, and 7 bases lay outside the gene matches. The CDR3 reads CASSLSSGTSVLFF. The CDR3 DNA is TGTGCCAGCAGTTTATCCTCTGGGACTAGCGTGCTGTTTTTT.

This clonotype was counted at least ten times. The V and J genes are TRBV12-3 or TRBV12-4 and TRBJ2-2; possibly TRBD1 for D (6 bases). The V gene lost 5 bases and the J gene lost 1 base, with 11 bases spanning the gap. The CDR3 runs to 15 residues. The CDR3 region has the DNA TGTGCCAGCAGTCCCGGGACACTGAACACCGGGGAGCTGTTTTTT. Protein product: CASSPGTLNTGELFF.

This clonotype came up many times. A much larger clone sits a single nucleotide away, making a read error possible. The J gene is TRBJ2-5, the V gene TRBV2; D gene ambiguous. Germline V gives CDR1 SNHLY, CDR2 FYNNEI. Trimming stripped 4 bases from V and 0 bases from J, with 9 bases between. The CDR3 is made up of 14 amino acids. Written as DNA, the CDR3 is TGTGCCAGCAGTGGGGCCAGGAACCAAGAGACCCAGTACTTC. Protein: CASSGARNQETQYF.

This clonotype was detected ten times or more. The chain is built from TRBV12-3 or TRBV12-4 and TRBJ2-5, with TRBD2 matching 7 bases. Germline trimming cut 3 bases from V and 1 base from J; bases unmatched to any gene: 2. This CDR3 is 14 amino acids long. As DNA, the CDR3 is TGTGCCAGCAGTTTGCGGGGGATCCAAGAGACCCAGTACTTC. Translating gives CASSLRGIQETQYF.

The sample holds many counts of this clonotype. This chain joins TRBV5-1 and TRBJ1-1; TRBD1 matches 9 bases. The CDR3 has 15 amino acids. V trimming: 0 bases; J trimming: 5 bases; junction bases outside the gene matches: 5. Germline V CDR1 and CDR2: SGHRS, YFSETQ. As DNA, the CDR3 is TGCGCCAGCAGCTTGGAGGGACAGGGCTGGACTGAAGCTTTCTTT. Its protein is CASSLEGQGWTEAFF.

The chain links TRBV7-9 to TRBJ1-5, with D possibly matching TRBD1 (5 bases). The CDR3 has 15 residues. CDR1 and CDR2 (germline): SEHNR, FQNEAQ (reference sequence). Trimming shortened V by 5 bases and J by 7 bases, and 18 bases separated the two germline ends. In DNA, the CDR3 is TGTGCCAGCAGCAGAAACGGGGCCCTGGAACAGCCCCAGCATTTT. This translates into CASSRNGALEQPQHF.

This clonotype showed up many times. The chain combines TRBV6-1 with TRBJ2-5; possible D gene TRBD2, 7 bases. CDR1 is MNHNS and CDR2 is SASEGT in the germline V gene. Trimming took 8 bases from V and 3 from J, leaving 19 bases between them. The CDR3 covers 15 residues. CDR3 DNA sequence: TGTGCCAGCGGCCCCCCCGCGGGGGCAGAAGAGACCCAGTACTTC. As protein: CASGPPAGAEETQYF.

This clonotype was counted many times. The chain employs TRBV6-5 and TRBJ1-1; no definite D call. The germline V and J ends were trimmed by 0 bases and 3 bases, with 8 bases remaining between them. The CDR3 has 14 amino acids. In germline, CDR1 is MNHEY, CDR2 SVGAGI. The CDR3 nucleotides are TGTGCCAGCAGTTACTCATCGGTGGACACTGAAGCTTTCTTT. Translated: CASSYSSVDTEAFF.